The clone carrying this T cell receptor (beta chain) was detected only once. The antigen is undetermined. Buffy coats from healthy blood donors served as controls. The data belong to a study of STAT5B mutations in CD4+ large granular lymphocyte leukemia. Study-level points and caveats: TRBV06-family usage was enriched in top patient clones (8/27) versus controls (2/35).

Generated by immunoSEQ multiplex PCR, the TCRdb table keeps only in-frame clones and is missing some. The data show 48,000 or so clones, around 70% seen once. V was trimmed by 6 bases and J by 0 bases, leaving 17 bases between them. There are 16 residues in the CDR3. Germline lookup yields CDR1 LNHDA and CDR2 SQIVND (reference sequence). This clonotype was sampled from a human donor in good health. The gene calls are TRBV19 and TRBJ1-1; tentatively, D is TRBD1 (6 bases). The sample was CD4+ T cells from blood buffy coats. CDR3: CASSPGTDSLNTEAFF. CDR3 DNA sequence: TGTGCCAGTAGCCCCGGGACGGACAGCCTGAACACTGAAGCTTTCTTT.